These 30 T cell receptor beta chains were sequenced from one sample in a study of somatic mutations in cytotoxic T cells in rheumatoid arthritis. Profiled with immunoSEQ multiplex PCR; TCRdb holds only in-frame clones, not every one. The data contain 11,000 or so clones, approximately 74% of them singletons. The sample comprised CD8+ T cells sorted from blood. These receptors came from a man aged 65 to 79 in good health.

The V call is TRBV6-5, the J call TRBJ1-2; no clear D. CDR3 length: 12 residues. The germline V and J ends were trimmed by 7 bases and 4 bases, with 10 bases remaining between them. CDR1 MNHEY and CDR2 SVGAGI come from the germline V gene. The CDR3 here is CASTSGIYGYTF. Here the CDR3 DNA reads TGTGCCAGCACCAGTGGGATCTATGGCTACACCTTC.

V gene TRBV30 combines with J gene TRBJ1-1, with D unresolved. CDR1 and CDR2 from the germline V gene are GTSNPN and SVGIG (reference sequence). The V and J ends lost 0 bases and 2 bases respectively, with 13 bases between them. The CDR3 has 15 amino acids. The CDR3 spells CAWSVIGLTNTEAFF. In DNA, the CDR3 is TGTGCCTGGAGTGTAATAGGACTGACCAACACTGAAGCTTTCTTT. The whole variable domain, filled in from reference TRBV30 and TRBJ1-1, reads SQTIHQWPATLVQPVGSPLSLECTVEGTSNPNLYWYRQAAGRGLQLLFYSVGIGQISSEVPQNLSASRPQDRQFILSSKKLLLSDSGFYLCAWSVIGLTNTEAFFGQGTRLTVV.

The chain couples TRBV7-9 to TRBJ2-7; TRBD2 agrees at 8 bases. The V and J ends lost 7 bases and 0 bases, in that order; junction bases with no gene match: 5. Per the germline V gene, CDR1 is SEHNR and CDR2 is FQNEAQ (reference sequence). The CDR3 is 14 amino acids. CDR3 protein: CASKLAGDSYEQYF. As DNA, the CDR3 is TGTGCCAGCAAGCTAGCGGGCGACTCCTACGAGCAGTACTTC.

J is TRBJ2-5 and V is TRBV19, with D possibly being TRBD1 or TRBD2 (5 bases each). V dropped 6 bases and J dropped 3 bases, with 14 bases sitting between them. CDR3 length: 14 residues. Germline V gene data show CDR1 as LNHDA and CDR2 as SQIVND (reference sequence). CDR3 in DNA: TGTGCCAGTAGCTCGGGACCCGAAGAAGAGACCCAGTACTTC. Protein product: CASSSGPEEETQYF.

This chain connects TRBV5-4 to TRBJ2-7, with D tentatively TRBD2 (5 bases). This CDR3 comprises 14 residues. Per the germline V gene, CDR1 is SGHNT and CDR2 is YYREEE (reference sequence). V was shortened by 3 bases and J by 5 bases, with 15 bases between the two germline ends. This chain's CDR3 is CASSSNAWENEQYF. CDR3 nucleotides: TGTGCCAGCAGCTCTAATGCGTGGGAGAACGAGCAGTACTTC.

The V call is TRBV7-9, the J call TRBJ2-5, with 7 positions matching TRBD1. Germline lookup yields CDR1 SEHNR and CDR2 FQNEAQ (reference sequence). The CDR3 loop spans 17 amino acids. The V and J ends lost 7 bases and 7 bases, in that order; junction bases with no gene match: 21. The CDR3 coding sequence is TGTGCCAGCAACCCCCCCTCGAGGGGGCTTGGCCATATGACCCAGTACTTC. It yields the protein CASNPPSRGLGHMTQYF.

In its sample, this clone was seen once. The chain carries TRBV28 and TRBJ1-4; TRBD1 matches 10 bases. Losses at the gene ends were 5 bases for V and 7 bases for J; bases not matched to a gene: 13. Germline values: CDR1 MDHEN, CDR2 SYDVKM. The CDR3 is 17 amino acids. The CDR3 region is CASSPEGAGTGVEKLFF. As DNA, the CDR3 is TGTGCCAGCAGTCCAGAGGGGGCCGGGACAGGGGTTGAAAAACTGTTTTTT.

This chain uses TRBV13 with TRBJ2-6; the D gene is possibly TRBD2 (5 bases). V lost 0 bases and J 0 bases, leaving 9 bases between the germline ends. The germline V gene has CDR1 PRHDT and CDR2 FYEKMQ (reference sequence). The CDR3 is 17 amino acids. The DNA of the CDR3 is TGTGCCAGCAGCTTAGGTGTAGCGAACTCTGGGGCCAACGTCCTGACTTTC. Translated, it gives CASSLGVANSGANVLTF. Complete variable domain (other parts from reference TRBV13 and TRBJ2-6): AAGVIQSPRHLIKEKRETATLKCYPIPRHDTVYWYQQGPGQDPQFLISFYEKMQSDKGSIPDRFSAQQFSDYHSELNMSSLELGDSALYFCASSLGVANSGANVLTFGAGSRLTVL.

The V and J genes are TRBV7-9 and TRBJ2-3; D remains unclear. CDR1 and CDR2 from the germline V gene are SEHNR and FQNEAQ (reference sequence). Deletions cut 0 bases from V and 3 bases from J, with 1 base between. The CDR3 is 12 residues long. The CDR3 bases are TGTGCCAGCAGCTTAGCGACAGATACGCAGTATTTT. Its protein product is CASSLATDTQYF.

The chain links TRBV6-4 to TRBJ1-1, with TRBD1 identical over 10 bases. With 6 bases clipped from V and 4 bases from J, the junction kept 8 bases outside the gene matches. CDR1 and CDR2 (germline): MRHNA, SNTAGT. CDR3 length: 15 residues. The CDR3 protein is CASSERQGAGTEAFF. The CDR3 DNA reads as TGTGCCAGCAGCGAAAGACAGGGGGCCGGCACTGAAGCTTTCTTT.

The chain combines TRBV28 with TRBJ1-1; maybe TRBD1 (5 bases). The V gene's germline CDR1 is MDHEN and CDR2 SYDVKM. The CDR3 consists of 13 residues. Trimming stripped 6 bases from V and 1 base from J, with 9 bases between. The CDR3 region is CASRPGPNTEAFF. Written as DNA, the CDR3 is TGTGCCAGCAGGCCGGGACCGAACACTGAAGCTTTCTTT.

The chain links TRBV5-6 to TRBJ2-2, with 8 bases lining up with TRBD1. The V segment lost 4 bases and the J segment 4 bases; nucleotides outside the gene matches: 3. Germline V gene data show CDR1 as SGHDT and CDR2 as YYEEEE. The CDR3 extends over 14 amino acids. The CDR3 loop reads CASSRGQVTGELFF. The CDR3 bases are TGTGCCAGCAGCCGGGGACAGGTCACCGGGGAGCTGTTTTTT.

A few counts support this clone. The chain employs TRBV27 and TRBJ2-7; D remains unclear. This CDR3 is 12 amino acids long. Germline CDR1 MNHEY, CDR2 SMNVEV (reference sequence). Deletions cut 8 bases from V and 3 bases from J, with 11 bases between. CDR3 coding DNA: TGTGCCAGCCATGGGCAGGACTACGAGCAGTACTTC. This sequence encodes CASHGQDYEQYF.

This clone appeared a few times. V is TRBV7-9 and J is TRBJ1-1, with D hard to call. The CDR3 is 13 residues long. V lost 5 bases and J 6 bases, leaving 13 bases between the germline ends. CDR1 and CDR2 from the germline V gene are SEHNR and FQNEAQ (reference sequence). Here the CDR3 reads CASSAGGRPEAFF. The CDR3 bases are TGTGCCAGCAGCGCTGGTGGTAGGCCTGAAGCTTTCTTT.

The chain joins TRBV4-1 to TRBJ1-1; TRBD1 is a possible D gene (6 bases). V shed 0 bases and J shed 6 bases, with 17 bases lying between them. The germline V gene has CDR1 MGHRA and CDR2 YSYEKL. This CDR3 spans 16 amino acids. CDR3 residues: CASSQDRGGGLAEAFF. CDR3 DNA: TGCGCCAGCAGCCAAGATCGCGGTGGGGGCCTTGCTGAAGCTTTCTTT.

The chain employs TRBV7-9 and TRBJ2-7; D possibly corresponds to TRBD2 (5 bases). The CDR3 consists of 14 residues. Germline lookup yields CDR1 SEHNR and CDR2 FQNEAQ (reference sequence). Trimming left V 5 bases short and J 6 bases short, with 17 bases between. The CDR3 region is CASSRTENAGEQYF. The CDR3 nucleotides read TGTGCCAGCAGCCGGACCGAGAACGCGGGCGAGCAGTACTTC.

The chain links TRBV6-1 to TRBJ1-1, with D unclear. This CDR3 has 14 amino acids. V was trimmed by 2 bases and J by 1 base, leaving 8 bases between them. Germline values: CDR1 MNHNS, CDR2 SASEGT. The CDR3 region is CASSEYGRNTEAFF. The CDR3 region has the DNA TGTGCCAGCAGTGAATACGGGAGGAACACTGAAGCTTTCTTT.

This clone was recorded once. The chain links TRBV25-1 to TRBJ2-1; D may be TRBD2 (5 bases). This CDR3 region has 16 residues. Germline-derived CDR1 and CDR2 are MGHDK and SYGVNS. V was clipped by 7 bases and J by 3 bases, with 19 bases between them. CDR3 sequence reads: CASTKGGGPFYNEQFF. In DNA form, the CDR3 reads TGTGCCAGCACTAAAGGAGGCGGGCCATTCTACAATGAGCAGTTCTTC.

This chain joins TRBV4-2 and TRBJ2-7; D may be TRBD1 (5 bases). The length of the CDR3 is 15 residues. V was clipped by 0 bases and J by 1 base, with 10 bases between them. Per the germline V gene, CDR1 is LGHNA and CDR2 is YNFKEQ. As DNA, the CDR3 is TGTGCCAGCAGCCAAGATCTAACAGGATCCTACGAGCAGTACTTC. Translating it yields CASSQDLTGSYEQYF.

V usage is TRBV11-1 and J usage is TRBJ2-7; TRBD2 agrees at 9 bases. CDR3 length: 13 residues. Per the germline V gene, CDR1 is SGHAT and CDR2 is FQDESV (reference sequence). Germline trimming cut 6 bases from V and 7 bases from J; bases unmatched to any gene: 7. CDR3 nucleotide sequence: TGTGCCAGCAGAGTAGCGGGAGTGCGGGAGCAGTACTTC. This translates into CASRVAGVREQYF.

The rearrangement links TRBV7-6 to TRBJ2-5; maybe TRBD2 (7 bases). This CDR3 is 16 amino acids long. The V gene's germline CDR1 is SGHVS and CDR2 FNYEAQ. V was shortened by 5 bases and J by 4 bases, with 20 bases between the two germline ends. CDR3 sequence: CASSLIGGGAGETQYF. The DNA of the CDR3 is TGTGCCAGCAGCCTTATAGGAGGGGGGGCCGGAGAGACCCAGTACTTC.

The CDR3 spells CASSNPGTVQETQYF. In DNA, the CDR3 is TGTGCCAGCAGCAATCCCGGGACAGTCCAAGAGACCCAGTACTTC. V usage is TRBV11-3 and J usage is TRBJ2-5, with 7 bases aligning to TRBD1. Germline CDR1 SGHNT, CDR2 YENEEA. The CDR3 extends over 15 amino acids. Trimming took 5 bases from V and 1 from J; bases not matched to a gene: 7.

The V call is TRBV5-3, the J call TRBJ2-3; TRBD2 aligns across 11 bases. TRBV5-3 is flagged as an ORF with uncertain function. After removal of 0 bases from V and 2 bases from J, the junction contained 2 bases not matched to a gene. The length of the CDR3 is 16 residues. CDR3 sequence reads: CARSLELAGDTDTQYF. In nucleotides, the CDR3 is TGTGCCAGAAGCTTGGAACTAGCGGGAGACACAGATACGCAGTATTTT.

The gene calls are TRBV27 and TRBJ2-7; no clear D. The CDR3 totals 12 residues. Germline assignment: CDR1 MNHEY and CDR2 SMNVEV (reference sequence). The ends were cut back, 6 bases at V and 4 bases at J, with 10 bases in the middle. The CDR3 DNA reads as TGTGCCAGCAGAAGCCCTAGGTACGAGCAGTACTTC. Translating it yields CASRSPRYEQYF.

This chain connects TRBV28 to TRBJ2-3, with 7 bases aligning to TRBD1. Germline V gene data show CDR1 as MDHEN and CDR2 as SYDVKM. J gave up 2 bases and V 4 bases, and 6 bases lay outside the gene matches. This CDR3 comprises 15 residues. The CDR3 sequence: CASSSLTGLTDTQYF. As DNA, the CDR3 is TGTGCCAGCAGTTCCCTGACAGGGCTCACAGATACGCAGTATTTT.

On this clone: A read error may account for a junction end that differs from germline. The V call is TRBV6-5, the J call TRBJ2-7; 11 nucleotides line up with TRBD2. There are 14 residues in the CDR3. CDR1 and CDR2 (germline): MNHEY, SVGAGI. The CDR3 here is CASSSSGGSSEQYF. The DNA of the CDR3 is TGTGCCAGCAGCTCTAGCGGGGGGTCCTCCGAGCAGTACTTC.

The chain uses TRBV28 and TRBJ2-1, with 13 bases fitting TRBD2. V trimming: 2 bases; J trimming: 0 bases; junction bases outside the gene matches: 7. Germline loops: CDR1 MDHEN, CDR2 SYDVKM. The CDR3 length is 19 residues. The CDR3 nucleotides read TGTGCCAGCAGTTTAGCTATGGGACTAGCGGGGAGCTCCTACAATGAGCAGTTCTTC. As protein: CASSLAMGLAGSSYNEQFF.

The chain joins TRBV7-9 to TRBJ2-5, with 7 bases that match TRBD2. In germline, CDR1 is SEHNR, CDR2 FQNEAQ (reference sequence). With V trimmed by 1 base and J by 5 bases, 4 bases remained unmatched. CDR3 length: 14 amino acids. The CDR3 region has the DNA TGTGCCAGCAGCTTAGTGCTAGCGGCTGAGACCCAGTACTTC. It is translated as CASSLVLAAETQYF.

The chain recombines TRBV6-4 with TRBJ2-1; D might be TRBD1 (6 bases). V was pared by 0 bases and J by 8 bases, with 14 bases between. CDR1 and CDR2 from the germline V gene are MRHNA and SNTAGT. The CDR3 consists of 15 residues. CDR3 bases: TGTGCCAGCAGTGACTCAATGACAGGAGGCGATGAGCAGTTCTTC. Translating it yields CASSDSMTGGDEQFF.

CDR3 DNA: TGTGCCAGTAGTATGGCAGGGACCTACGAGCAGTACTTC. Translation: CASSMAGTYEQYF. The chain is built from TRBV19 and TRBJ2-7, with a tentative D call TRBD1 (5 bases). Trimming cost V 3 bases and J 2 bases, with 8 bases left between them. The germline V gene encodes CDR1 LNHDA and CDR2 SQIVND (reference sequence). CDR3 size: 13 residues.